This TCR beta chain was found in a study of shared clonotypes between healthy human individuals. Study conclusions and caveats: Clonotypes shared by all four sorted-subset donors had higher generation probabilities than non-shared clonotypes.

Sequencing was at deep level. Each PCR replicate from the sorted subsets contained around 0.2 ug DNA, which is some 30,000 T cell genomes. Sequencing used immunoSEQ multiplex PCR; TCRdb keeps in-frame clones, though not all of them. Of about 340,000 clones listed, 73% are singletons. CD4+ cells were split into CD45RA+ naive and CD45RA-negative memory subsets. As for this clone: As yet, its antigen is unknown.

Specimen: memory CD4+ T cells sorted from blood. Subset here: CD45RA-negative fraction. The receptor was derived from a man under 40 in good health.

CDR3 sequence (DNA): TGTGCCAGCAGGGGGCCGGGACAGCTCTCTGGAAACACCATATATTTT. Residues: CASRGPGQLSGNTIYF. The J gene is TRBJ1-3, the V gene TRBV2; the match to TRBD1 covers 7 bases. Germline V gives CDR1 SNHLY, CDR2 FYNNEI. The CDR3 is made up of 16 amino acids. With V trimmed by 6 bases and J by 0 bases, 8 bases remained unmatched. Full variable domain (outside the CDR3, taken from reference TRBV2 and TRBJ1-3): EPEVTQTPSHQVTQMGQEVILRCVPISNHLYFYWYRQILGQKVEFLVSFYNNEISEKSEIFDDQFSVERPDGSNFTLKIRSTKLEDSAMYFCASRGPGQLSGNTIYFGEGSWLTVV.